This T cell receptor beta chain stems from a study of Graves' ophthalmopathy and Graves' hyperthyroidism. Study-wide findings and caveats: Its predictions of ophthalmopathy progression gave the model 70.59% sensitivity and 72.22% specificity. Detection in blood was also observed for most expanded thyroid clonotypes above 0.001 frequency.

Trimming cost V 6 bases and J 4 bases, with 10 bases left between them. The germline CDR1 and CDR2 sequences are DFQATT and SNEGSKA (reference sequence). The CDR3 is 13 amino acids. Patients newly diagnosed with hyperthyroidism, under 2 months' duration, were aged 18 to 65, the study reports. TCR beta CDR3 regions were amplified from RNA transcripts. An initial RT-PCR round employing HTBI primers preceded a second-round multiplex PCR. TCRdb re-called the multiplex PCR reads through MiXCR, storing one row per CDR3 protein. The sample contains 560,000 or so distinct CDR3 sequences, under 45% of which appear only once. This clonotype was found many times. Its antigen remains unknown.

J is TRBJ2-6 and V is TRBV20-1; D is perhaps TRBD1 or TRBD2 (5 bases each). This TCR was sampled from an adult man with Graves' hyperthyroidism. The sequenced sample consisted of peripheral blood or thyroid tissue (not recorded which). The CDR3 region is CSAGASGANVLTF. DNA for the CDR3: TGCAGTGCCGGGGCATCGGGGGCCAACGTCCTGACTTTC.